This is a list of T cell receptor beta chains from one sample in a study of cytomegalovirus exposure and HLA in healthy donors. TCRdb keeps only in-frame clones here, not all; method: immunoSEQ multiplex PCR. The data hold under 150,000 clones, with about 79% observed a single time. Specimen: PBMCs. Source of these receptors: a man aged 18 to 29 in good health and CMV-seronegative. The CDR3 runs from the conserved cysteine through the conserved F or W. The D gene is left open where the match is weak. Some rows have no size entry. The others give once, few or many, or a class for an expanded clone.

CDR3 DNA: TGTGCCAGCAGCTCCCCCCGCTACGAGCAGTACTTC
CDR3 protein: CASSSPRYEQYF
CDR3 length: 12
V gene: TRBV5-4
J gene: TRBJ2-7
clone size: NA
D gene: NA

CDR3 DNA: TGCAGCGTTGATGCTAGGCTATGGGATACGCAGTATTTT
CDR3 protein: CSVDARLWDTQYF
CDR3 length: 13
V gene: TRBV29-1
J gene: TRBJ2-3
clone size: NA
D gene: NA

CDR3 DNA: TGTGCCAGCAGTTCCCAGGACAGGGCCCTCTACGAGCAGTACTTC
CDR3 protein: CASSSQDRALYEQYF
CDR3 length: 15
V gene: TRBV27
J gene: TRBJ2-7
clone size: NA
D gene: TRBD1

CDR3 DNA: TGCAGCGTTGAACCTAGGACAGGGGAGGGCACTGAAGCTTTCTTT
CDR3 protein: CSVEPRTGEGTEAFF
CDR3 length: 15
V gene: TRBV29-1
J gene: TRBJ1-1
clone size: NA
D gene: TRBD1

CDR3 DNA: TGTGCCAGCTCACCTCAGGCAGGGGGCGTCTCTGGAAACACCATATATTTT
CDR3 protein: CASSPQAGGVSGNTIYF
CDR3 length: 17
V gene: TRBV18
J gene: TRBJ1-3
clone size: NA
D gene: TRBD1

CDR3 DNA: TGCGCCAGCAGCCAAGAGGGGGGGTCTGGGGCCAACGTCCTGACTTTC
CDR3 protein: CASSQEGGSGANVLTF
CDR3 length: 16
V gene: TRBV4-1
J gene: TRBJ2-6
clone size: many
D gene: TRBD2

CDR3 DNA: TGTGCCAGCAGCCGCGGACTAGACAATGAGCAGTTCTTC
CDR3 protein: CASSRGLDNEQFF
CDR3 length: 13
V gene: TRBV7-9
J gene: TRBJ2-1
clone size: NA
D gene: TRBD2

CDR3 DNA: TGTGCCAGCAGCCAGGGGCTAGCGGATCCTCCGAGCTCCTACAATGAGCAGTTCTTC
CDR3 protein: CASSQGLADPPSSYNEQFF
CDR3 length: 19
V gene: TRBV4-2
J gene: TRBJ2-1
clone size: NA
D gene: TRBD2

CDR3 DNA: TGTGCCAGCAGTGTAATAGCGGGAGCCGATGAGCAGTTCTTC
CDR3 protein: CASSVIAGADEQFF
CDR3 length: 14
V gene: TRBV6-4
J gene: TRBJ2-1
clone size: NA
D gene: TRBD2

CDR3 DNA: TGTGCCAGCTCACCACCGACACGCAGGGGCGAGCAGTACTTC
CDR3 protein: CASSPPTRRGEQYF
CDR3 length: 14
V gene: TRBV18
J gene: TRBJ2-7
clone size: NA
D gene: NA

CDR3 DNA: TGTGCTAGTGGTTTGGTACCTCCAGGCTCTGGAAACACCATATATTTT
CDR3 protein: CASGLVPPGSGNTIYF
CDR3 length: 16
V gene: TRBV12-5
J gene: TRBJ1-3
clone size: NA
D gene: NA

CDR3 DNA: TGTGCCAGCAGTTCCGGGAGACCCTACAATGAGCAGTTCTTC
CDR3 protein: CASSSGRPYNEQFF
CDR3 length: 14
V gene: TRBV6-5
J gene: TRBJ2-1
clone size: NA
D gene: NA

CDR3 DNA: TGTGCCAGCAGTTTATCCGGACTCAATCAGCCCCAGCATTTT
CDR3 protein: CASSLSGLNQPQHF
CDR3 length: 14
V gene: TRBV27
J gene: TRBJ1-5
clone size: NA
D gene: NA

CDR3 DNA: TGTGCCAGCAGCTTAAGCTTTAGCGGGAGGGCAATTGAGACCCAGTACTTC
CDR3 protein: CASSLSFSGRAIETQYF
CDR3 length: 17
V gene: TRBV11-2
J gene: TRBJ2-5
clone size: NA
D gene: TRBD2

CDR3 DNA: TGTGCCAGCTCACCCCCGGGACAAGAGACCCAGTACTTC
CDR3 protein: CASSPPGQETQYF
CDR3 length: 13
V gene: TRBV18
J gene: TRBJ2-5
clone size: NA
D gene: NA

CDR3 DNA: TGTGCCAGCAGTTACATCGGGGTCGATGAGCAGTTCTTC
CDR3 protein: CASSYIGVDEQFF
CDR3 length: 13
V gene: TRBV6-5
J gene: TRBJ2-1
clone size: NA
D gene: NA

CDR3 DNA: TGTGCCAGCAGCCGGGGACAGGGGATCACTGAAGCTTTCTTT
CDR3 protein: CASSRGQGITEAFF
CDR3 length: 14
V gene: TRBV6-5
J gene: TRBJ1-1
clone size: NA
D gene: TRBD1

CDR3 DNA: TGTGCCAGCAGTGAACCCGGACAGGGGGTTTACTATGGCTACACCTTC
CDR3 protein: CASSEPGQGVYYGYTF
CDR3 length: 16
V gene: TRBV6-1
J gene: TRBJ1-2
clone size: NA
D gene: TRBD1

CDR3 DNA: TGTGCCAGCAGCTTACTGGGACTAGCGGATACCGATGAGCAGTTCTTC
CDR3 protein: CASSLLGLADTDEQFF
CDR3 length: 16
V gene: TRBV7-8
J gene: TRBJ2-1
clone size: NA
D gene: TRBD2

CDR3 DNA: TGTGCCAGCAGTGTTCTGGCTAGCGGGTACCAAGAGACCCAGTACTTC
CDR3 protein: CASSVLASGYQETQYF
CDR3 length: 16
V gene: TRBV2
J gene: TRBJ2-5
clone size: NA
D gene: TRBD2

CDR3 DNA: TGTGCCAGCAGCTTTGTTAGCGGAGCCTACAATGAGCAGTTCTTC
CDR3 protein: CASSFVSGAYNEQFF
CDR3 length: 15
V gene: TRBV7-9
J gene: TRBJ2-1
clone size: NA
D gene: NA

CDR3 DNA: TGTGCCAGCAGTTTTGCCCAGGCTACCTACGAGCAGTACTTC
CDR3 protein: CASSFAQATYEQYF
CDR3 length: 14
V gene: TRBV28
J gene: TRBJ2-7
clone size: NA
D gene: NA

CDR3 DNA: TGTGCCAGCAGCTTCCCGACTAGTAGGGCTGAGCAGTTCTTC
CDR3 protein: CASSFPTSRAEQFF
CDR3 length: 14
V gene: TRBV5-6
J gene: TRBJ2-1
clone size: NA
D gene: NA

CDR3 DNA: TGTGCCAGCAGCCACCAAGGAGCGGGAGGGACCACCGGGGAGCTGTTTTTT
CDR3 protein: CASSHQGAGGTTGELFF
CDR3 length: 17
V gene: TRBV7-3
J gene: TRBJ2-2
clone size: NA
D gene: TRBD2

CDR3 DNA: TGTGCCAGCAGCCCACACCCGACAGGGCTGGAGCCGCAGTATTTT
CDR3 protein: CASSPHPTGLEPQYF
CDR3 length: 15
V gene: TRBV9
J gene: TRBJ2-3
clone size: NA
D gene: TRBD1

CDR3 DNA: TGCGCCAGCAGCGGGACAGGGTTCCAGCCCCAGCATTTT
CDR3 protein: CASSGTGFQPQHF
CDR3 length: 13
V gene: TRBV10-2
J gene: TRBJ1-5
clone size: NA
D gene: TRBD1